The 18 T cell receptor beta chains below all came from one sample that was sequenced in a study of OX40 agonist ivuxolimab in advanced cancers. The protocol was immunoSEQ multiplex PCR, while the TCRdb copy is restricted to in-frame clones and leaves out a portion. Among 20,000 to 30,000 clones, about four fifths were seen once, and the ten largest hold more than 20%. The sample was CD4+ or CD8+ T cells sorted from blood, taken in a trial of the OX40 agonist ivuxolimab. Receptor source: an adult with an advanced solid tumor such as melanoma, head and neck, liver or kidney cancer.

The chain uses TRBV5-4 and TRBJ2-7; weak D call: TRBD2 (6 bases). Trimming left V 4 bases short and J 0 bases short, with 17 bases between. CDR1 and CDR2 from the germline V gene are SGHNT and YYREEE (reference sequence). The CDR3 runs to 16 residues. The CDR3 DNA is TGTGCCAGCAGCCCTGAAACGGGACTTAACTCCTACGAGCAGTACTTC. This translates into CASSPETGLNSYEQYF.

V usage is TRBV13 and J usage is TRBJ2-3; 16 bases map to TRBD2. Germline CDR1 and CDR2: PRHDT and FYEKMQ (reference sequence). The CDR3 runs to 19 residues. V gave up 6 bases and J gave up 5 bases; unmatched junction bases: 14. The CDR3 protein is CASRLSGTSGGADLDTQYF. CDR3 nucleotides: TGTGCCAGCAGATTATCCGGGACTAGCGGGGGGGCCGATTTAGATACGCAGTATTTT.

This rearrangement joins TRBV11-2 to TRBJ2-1, with 7 bases identical to TRBD1. The germline V gene has CDR1 SGHAT and CDR2 FQNNGV. This CDR3 has 14 residues. Trimming took 7 bases from V and 5 from J; bases not matched to a gene: 8. The CDR3 bases are TGTGCCAGCAACCAGGGACAGCAAAACAATGAGCAGTTCTTC. This codes for CASNQGQQNNEQFF.

This clone came up once. The V gene is TRBV7-6, the J gene TRBJ2-6; 9 bases are a match to TRBD1. The CDR3 consists of 16 residues. From germline, CDR1 is SGHVS and CDR2 FNYEAQ. Germline trimming cut 6 bases from V and 1 base from J; bases unmatched to any gene: 4. The CDR3 loop is CASSSGTGSGANVLTF. The CDR3 region has the DNA TGTGCCAGCAGTTCCGGGACAGGGTCTGGGGCCAACGTCCTGACTTTC.

The rearrangement links TRBV5-1 to TRBJ2-3; 10 bases fit TRBD2. V lost 6 bases, J lost 6 bases, and 7 bases stayed unmatched. Germline lookup yields CDR1 SGHRS and CDR2 YFSETQ. The CDR3 runs to 14 residues. In nucleotides, the CDR3 is TGCGCCAGCATTTCTAGCGGGAGCGACGATACGCAGTATTTT. Its protein is CASISSGSDDTQYF.

Here the CDR3 reads CASSPRLTGNTEAFF. In nucleotides, the CDR3 is TGTGCCAGCAGTCCCCGATTGACAGGGAACACTGAAGCTTTCTTT. The V and J genes are TRBV28 and TRBJ1-1, with D possibly matching TRBD1 (6 bases). Trimming took off 5 bases at V and 1 base at J, with 14 bases between the two ends. The CDR3 has 15 residues. Germline V gives CDR1 MDHEN, CDR2 SYDVKM.

The chain is built from TRBV5-8 and TRBJ2-5; a possible D gene is TRBD2 (6 bases). Germline lookup yields CDR1 SGHTS and CDR2 YDEGEE. The CDR3 runs to 13 residues. V was pared by 2 bases and J by 10 bases, with 15 bases between. The CDR3 loop reads CASSFAGRRSQYF. CDR3 DNA sequence: TGTGCCAGCAGCTTCGCGGGGCGTCGGAGCCAGTACTTC.

The rearrangement uses TRBV11-2 and TRBJ2-2; D call uncertain. This CDR3 spans 13 amino acids. The V end lost 1 base, the J end lost 5 bases, and 5 bases lay between the germline ends. Germline loops: CDR1 SGHAT, CDR2 FQNNGV. The DNA for the CDR3 is TGTGCCAGCAGCTTAGTTGGAACCGGGGAGCTGTTTTTT. It yields the protein CASSLVGTGELFF. The full variable domain, in which reference TRBV11-2 and TRBJ2-2 provide the parts outside the CDR3, is EAGVAQSPRYKIIEKRQSVAFWCNPISGHATLYWYQQILGQGPKLLIQFQNNGVVDDSQLPKDRFSAERLKGVDSTLKIQPAKLEDSAVYLCASSLVGTGELFFGEGSRLTVL.

The table lists this clone with a few counts. The chain links TRBV29-1 to TRBJ2-2; 10 nucleotides line up with TRBD1. The CDR3 sequence is 14 residues long. Unmatched junction bases numbered 3, after V lost 2 bases and J lost 6 bases. Germline CDR1 is SQVTM and CDR2 is ANQGSEA. DNA of the CDR3: TGCAGCGTTGAACCGGGACAGGGGTCCGGGGAGCTGTTTTTT. Translation gives CSVEPGQGSGELFF.

This clone is medium-sized. The genes are TRBV9 and TRBJ2-1, with 12 bases lining up with TRBD2. CDR1 is SGDLS, CDR2 YYNGEE, per germline. The V and J ends lost 3 bases and 9 bases, in that order; junction bases with no gene match: 4. The CDR3 covers 14 residues. The CDR3 sequence is CASSEEGLAGEQFF. In DNA, the CDR3 is TGTGCCAGCAGCGAAGAGGGACTAGCGGGTGAGCAGTTCTTC.

Only a few counts were recorded for this clone. V is TRBV4-1 and J is TRBJ1-5; D not certain. Germline loops: CDR1 MGHRA, CDR2 YSYEKL. V lost 4 bases and J 4 bases, leaving 8 bases between the germline ends. The CDR3 is made up of 13 amino acids. CDR3 sequence: CASSRLANQPQHF. In nucleotides, the CDR3 is TGCGCCAGCAGCCGTCTGGCAAATCAGCCCCAGCATTTT.

This sequence joins TRBV4-3 and TRBJ2-5, with D perhaps TRBD1 (6 bases). Trimming took 1 base from V and 5 from J, leaving 14 bases between them. The germline V gene encodes CDR1 LGHNA and CDR2 YSLEER. The CDR3 loop spans 15 amino acids. DNA of the CDR3: TGCGCCAGCAGCCAAGGTGCAGGGGCTTTGGAGACCCAGTACTTC. It translates to CASSQGAGALETQYF.

This sequence joins TRBV2 and TRBJ2-2; D gene ambiguous. Germline loops: CDR1 SNHLY, CDR2 FYNNEI. CDR3 length: 15 residues. V lost 8 bases, J lost 6 bases, and 19 bases lay in between. The CDR3, as DNA: TGTGCCAGCGTGGGTCCGCCCAATTGGGCCGGGGAGCTGTTTTTT. Its translation is CASVGPPNWAGELFF. The full variable domain, its missing parts supplied by reference TRBV2 and TRBJ2-2, is EPEVTQTPSHQVTQMGQEVILRCVPISNHLYFYWYRQILGQKVEFLVSFYNNEISEKSEIFDDQFSVERPDGSNFTLKIRSTKLEDSAMYFCASVGPPNWAGELFFGEGSRLTVL.

This chain connects TRBV27 to TRBJ2-5, with 7 bases identical to TRBD2. Germline V gives CDR1 MNHEY, CDR2 SMNVEV (reference sequence). V dropped 2 bases and J dropped 7; count of bases not matched to a gene: 4. This CDR3 comprises 13 residues. DNA for the CDR3: TGTGCCAGCAGTTTACCGGGACTATCGACCCAGTACTTC. This gives the protein CASSLPGLSTQYF.

The V gene is TRBV14, the J gene TRBJ2-1, with no clear D. Trimming removed 4 bases from V and 6 bases from J, with 10 bases in between. Germline CDR1 reads SGHDN; CDR2 reads FVKESK. The CDR3 length is 13 residues. As DNA, the CDR3 is TGTGCCAGCAGCCCTGACACCCTCAATGAGCAGTTCTTC. Amino acids: CASSPDTLNEQFF.

On this clone itself: Additional DNA sequences in this sample encode the identical CDR3. The chain carries TRBV5-1 and TRBJ2-7; a weak D match, TRBD1 (7 bases). V lost 5 bases and J lost 0, with 15 bases in between. Germline lookup yields CDR1 SGHRS and CDR2 YFSETQ. The CDR3 runs 15 residues. This CDR3 reads CASRLRDSYSYEQYF. The CDR3 coding sequence is TGCGCCAGCAGGTTGCGGGACAGCTACTCCTACGAGCAGTACTTC.

The chain combines TRBV27 with TRBJ1-4; TRBD1 is a possible D gene (6 bases). The germline V and J ends were trimmed by 4 bases and 8 bases, with 17 bases remaining between them. The CDR3 runs 15 residues. Looked up from germline, CDR1 is MNHEY and CDR2 is SMNVEV (reference sequence). CDR3 nucleotide sequence: TGTGCCAGCAGTTCCCTCTCAGGGGCCGGGGAAAAACTGTTTTTT. This codes for CASSSLSGAGEKLFF.

A note on this clone: An end of the junction does not agree with germline; a read error may underlie this. CDR3 DNA: TGTGCCAGCAGTTACTCACAAGGGATTAATGAAAAACTGTTTTTT. Translating it yields CASSYSQGINEKLFF. V is TRBV10-3 and J is TRBJ1-4; D uncertain. Per germline, CDR1 ENHRY and CDR2 SYGVKD. This CDR3 is built from 15 residues.